The 7 T cell receptor beta chains below all came from one sample that was sequenced in a study of T cells in Graves' hyperthyroidism and ophthalmopathy. Amplification of TCR beta CDR3 regions used RNA as the template. HTBI primers were the set used in a first-round RT-PCR of the TCR CDR3. MiXCR, applied by TCRdb to the multiplex PCR reads, yields one record per CDR3 protein. Of a few hundred thousand distinct CDR3 sequences listed, less than 20% are singletons. Sequencing used blood. Receptors originate from a woman aged 25 to 45 with Graves' hyperthyroidism.

A few counts support this clonotype. V usage is TRBV4-2 and J usage is TRBJ1-2; 9 nucleotides align to TRBD1. V shed 1 base and J 7 bases; nucleotides not matched to a gene: 10. Looked up from germline, CDR1 is LGHNA and CDR2 is YNFKEQ. CDR3 length equals 16 residues. The chain's CDR3 is CASSQALTGGASGYTF. The DNA of the CDR3 is TGTGCCAGCAGCCAAGCCTTGACAGGGGGGGCCTCTGGCTACACCTTC.

The chain is built from TRBV10-3 and TRBJ2-2; TRBD2 matches 10 bases. Germline V gene lookup returns CDR1 ENHRY and CDR2 SYGVKD. V shed 4 bases, J shed 4 bases, and the junction held 3 bases outside the gene matches. There are 15 residues in the CDR3. The CDR3 nucleotides read TGTGCCATCAGTGTAGCGGGAGGTTCCACCGGGGAGCTGTTTTTT. Translating it yields CAISVAGGSTGELFF.

This clonotype was found a few times. The chain links TRBV20-1 to TRBJ1-5, with TRBD1 matching 7 bases. CDR1 DFQATT and CDR2 SNEGSKA come from the germline V gene (reference sequence). The J segment lost 0 bases and the V segment lost 0 bases, leaving 14 bases of the junction unmatched. The CDR3 is 19 amino acids. CDR3 sequence (DNA): TGCAGTGCTAGAGAGGATGAGGGGGCGAACGTGTATAGCAATCAGCCCCAGCATTTT. Protein sequence: CSAREDEGANVYSNQPQHF.

In this sample, this clonotype turned up a few times. This chain joins TRBV28 and TRBJ2-5; D gene unclear. The V and J ends lost 7 bases and 3 bases respectively, with 9 bases between them. The germline V gene has CDR1 MDHEN and CDR2 SYDVKM. The CDR3 loop spans 12 amino acids. The CDR3 DNA is TGTGCCAGCAAGGTAGCTGAAGAGACCCAGTACTTC. Translated: CASKVAEETQYF.

Worth noting for this clonotype: This may stem from a read error, because a much larger clone lies one nucleotide away. The chain recombines TRBV10-3 with TRBJ1-1; D may be TRBD1 (5 bases). Per germline, CDR1 ENHRY and CDR2 SYGVKD. The CDR3 consists of 15 residues. CDR3 sequence: CATIKDTGGSTEALF. The CDR3 nucleotides read TGTGCCACGATAAAGGACACGGGGGGAAGCACTGAAGCTCTCTTT.

This clonotype was counted a few times. The V gene is TRBV24-1, the J gene TRBJ1-1; D unclear. The CDR3 totals 11 residues. Deletions cut 6 bases from V and 6 bases from J, with 7 bases between. Germline V gene sequence: CDR1 KGHDR, CDR2 SFDVKD. The CDR3 DNA reads TGTGCCACCAGTTTGGGCGCTGAAGCTTTCTTT. It encodes CATSLGAEAFF.

The chain links TRBV24-1 to TRBJ1-5; D not resolved. The germline V gene has CDR1 KGHDR and CDR2 SFDVKD. The V end was cut by 4 bases, the J end by 6 bases, with 6 bases between. The CDR3 totals 12 residues. CDR3 protein: CATSEGSQPQHF. CDR3 coding DNA: TGTGCCACCAGTGAAGGAAGTCAGCCCCAGCATTTT.